A selection of T cell receptor beta chains follows, all from one sample in a study of regulatory T cells in long-lasting Graves disease. TCRdb processed the multiplex PCR reads anew with MiXCR; each CDR3 protein has one entry. The top ten hold about a fifth of the sample, which has over 300,000 distinct CDR3 sequences, about 14% seen once. The material was peripheral blood mononuclear cells (PBMCs), obtained at new diagnosis, from a patient treated with antithyroid drugs. These receptors all stem from a female donor with Graves disease. CDR3s include the opening cysteine and the closing phenylalanine or tryptophan. Each record gives: D gene, V gene, J gene, clone size, CDR3 protein, CDR3 DNA. The D gene is left open where the match is weak. Size is stated for part of the rows, as once, few or many counts, or as a class when the clone is expanded.

>-|TRBV28|TRBJ2-5|many
CASSEGLEETQYF
TGTGCCAGCAGCGAGGGGTTGGAGGAGACCCAGTACTTC
>TRBD1|TRBV27|TRBJ1-1|many
CASSRQGAEAFF
TGTGCCAGCAGTAGACAGGGAGCTGAAGCTTTCTTT
>-|TRBV7-6|TRBJ2-5|many
CASSPQGETQYF
TGTGCCAGCAGCCCCCAGGGGGAGACCCAGTACTTC
>-|TRBV4-3|TRBJ2-6|-
CASSQDDTGFWEDGANVLTF
TGCGCCAGCAGCCAAGATGATACCGGGTTTTGGGAGGATGGGGCCAACGTCCTGACTTTC
>-|TRBV4-2|TRBJ2-5|few
CASSQDPGRHQETQYF
TGTGCCAGCAGCCAAGATCCCGGCAGACACCAAGAGACCCAGTACTTC
>-|TRBV6-1|TRBJ2-7|many
CASRPSEGIYEQYF
TGTGCCAGCCGCCCCTCCGAGGGGATCTACGAGCAGTACTTC
>-|TRBV7-2|TRBJ1-5|many
CASSSPRDTVPFNQPQHF
TGTGCCAGCAGCTCGCCACGAGACACAGTCCCGTTCAATCAGCCCCAGCATTTT
>-|TRBV27|TRBJ1-2|many
CASSSGRGRANYGYTF
TGTGCCAGCAGCTCCGGCAGGGGCAGAGCTAACTATGGCTACACCTTC
>-|TRBV10-2|TRBJ1-5|many
CASNTDGGGPQHF
TGCGCCAGCAATACGGACGGGGGTGGGCCCCAGCATTTT
>-|TRBV12-3/TRBV12-4|TRBJ2-3|many
CASSLSGIPSTDTQYF
TGTGCCAGCAGTTTATCCGGGATTCCCAGCACAGATACGCAGTATTTT
>TRBD2|TRBV5-1|TRBJ2-1|-
CASSPSGGPYNEQFF
TGCGCCAGCAGCCCAAGCGGGGGCCCTTACAATGAGCAGTTCTTC
>-|TRBV2|TRBJ2-7|-
CASSEGLPSLYEQYF
TGTGCCAGCAGTGAGGGACTCCCTAGCCTCTACGAGCAGTACTTC
>-|TRBV20-1|TRBJ1-1|many
CSARDVVTNTEAFF
TGCAGTGCTAGAGATGTAGTTACGAACACTGAAGCTTTCTTT
>TRBD1|TRBV18|TRBJ2-7|-
CASSPKRGQLNEQYF
TGTGCCAGCTCACCAAAGAGGGGGCAGTTGAACGAGCAGTACTTC
>-|TRBV2|TRBJ1-1|many
CASSETLPTEAFF
TGTGCCAGCAGTGAAACGCTCCCCACTGAAGCTTTCTTT
>TRBD1|TRBV29-1|TRBJ2-7|many
CSVDRTGGSYEQYF
TGCAGCGTAGATCGGACAGGGGGTTCCTACGAGCAGTACTTC
>-|TRBV11-2|TRBJ1-4|many
CASSRVTGLNEKLFF
TGTGCCAGCAGCCGGGTGACAGGCCTCAATGAAAAACTGTTTTTT
>-|TRBV15|TRBJ2-7|many
CATSSLQGSSAYEQYF
TGTGCCACCAGCAGCCTACAGGGTTCTAGCGCCTACGAGCAGTACTTC
>-|TRBV20-1|TRBJ2-1|many
CVGQSSSYNEQFF
TGCGTTGGACAGTCAAGCTCCTACAATGAGCAGTTCTTC
>-|TRBV20-1|TRBJ2-3|many
CSAVCRSGIDTDTQYF
TGCAGTGCCGTTTGTAGAAGCGGAATCGACACAGATACGCAGTATTTT
>-|TRBV19|TRBJ2-5|few
CASSIDRLQETQYF
TGTGCCAGTAGTATAGACAGACTCCAAGAGACCCAGTACTTC
>-|TRBV19|TRBJ2-7|few
CASSISVTYEQYF
TGTGCCAGTAGTATATCAGTTACCTACGAGCAGTACTTC
>-|TRBV6-1|TRBJ1-1|many
CASKRQNTEAFF
TGTGCCAGCAAGCGCCAGAACACTGAAGCTTTCTTT
>-|TRBV7-3|TRBJ2-3|-
CASSPTKDSDTQYF
TGTGCCAGCAGCCCAACCAAGGATTCAGATACGCAGTATTTT
>-|TRBV7-9|TRBJ2-2|many
CASSYRRPTGELFF
TGTGCCAGCAGCTACCGGAGGCCCACCGGGGAGCTGTTTTTT
>-|TRBV15|TRBJ2-1|-
CATTTGRRAWNEQFF
TGTGCCACCACGACTGGGCGTCGGGCATGGAATGAGCAGTTCTTC
>TRBD1|TRBV15|TRBJ1-5|many
CATRRDRGSGQPQHF
TGTGCCACCCGCCGGGACAGGGGATCGGGTCAGCCCCAGCATTTT
>-|TRBV7-9|TRBJ1-6|-
CASSLGSGLISPLHF
TGTGCCAGCAGCTTAGGTTCAGGGCTCATTTCACCCCTCCACTTT
>-|TRBV6-2/TRBV6-3|TRBJ2-5|few
CASSYEGYQETQYF
TGTGCCAGCAGTTACGAGGGGTACCAAGAGACCCAGTACTTC
>-|TRBV18|TRBJ1-4|many
CASSPPEVEKLFF
TGTGCCAGCTCACCACCTGAGGTTGAAAAACTGTTTTTT
>-|TRBV5-1|TRBJ2-5|many
CASSLDAVWETQYF
TGCGCCAGCAGCCTGGACGCCGTTTGGGAGACCCAGTACTTC
>-|TRBV7-9|TRBJ2-3|-
CASQTSSTQYF
TGTGCCAGCCAGACCTCCAGTACGCAGTATTTT
>-|TRBV11-2|TRBJ2-3|many
CASSHVIDTQYF
TGTGCCAGCAGCCACGTAATAGATACGCAGTATTTT
>-|TRBV10-1|TRBJ1-4|many
CASSDNNEKLFF
TGCGCCAGCAGTGACAATAATGAAAAACTGTTTTTT
>TRBD2|TRBV7-9|TRBJ2-1|-
CASSSWTSGGAPPYNEQFF
TGTGCCAGCAGCTCCTGGACTAGCGGGGGCGCCCCCCCCTACAATGAGCAGTTCTTC
>-|TRBV24-1|TRBJ2-5|-
CATSDPGGYQETQYF
TGTGCCACCAGTGATCCCGGTGGGTACCAAGAGACCCAGTACTTC
>-|TRBV4-1|TRBJ1-5|-
CASSQQLGQPQHF
TGCGCCAGCAGCCAACAACTAGGTCAGCCCCAGCATTTT
>TRBD1|TRBV10-3|TRBJ1-1|many
CAISESGQGVYNTEAFF
TGTGCCATCAGTGAAAGCGGACAGGGGGTATATAACACTGAAGCTTTCTTT
>-|TRBV6-2/TRBV6-3|TRBJ1-5|-
CASSYSGAAQPQHF
TGTGCCAGCAGTTACAGCGGGGCTGCCCAGCCCCAGCATTTT
>-|TRBV3-1|TRBJ2-7|-
CASSQDNRVVYEQYF
TGTGCCAGCAGCCAAGATAACAGGGTGGTATACGAGCAGTACTTC
>TRBD1|TRBV5-1|TRBJ1-2|many
CASSLTGGDMGYTF
TGCGCCAGCAGCTTGACAGGGGGCGACATGGGCTACACCTTC
>-|TRBV12-3/TRBV12-4|TRBJ1-1|-
CASKGQSLSTEAFF
TGTGCCAGCAAAGGACAGTCCCTGAGCACTGAAGCTTTCTTT
>TRBD1|TRBV9|TRBJ2-7|-
CASSATGVEQYF
TGTGCCAGCAGCGCGACAGGGGTCGAGCAGTACTTC
>-|TRBV5-1|TRBJ1-4|-
CASSWFSQGLTNEKLFF
TGCGCCAGCAGCTGGTTTTCCCAGGGGCTAACTAATGAAAAACTGTTTTTT
>-|TRBV13|TRBJ1-1|many
CASSLWSGFSTEAFF
TGTGCCAGCAGCTTATGGTCCGGGTTTTCCACTGAAGCTTTCTTT
>TRBD2|TRBV9|TRBJ2-5|few
CASSVNKERGGPETQYF
TGTGCCAGCAGCGTAAATAAGGAGCGGGGGGGCCCAGAGACCCAGTACTTC
>TRBD2|TRBV19|TRBJ2-2|many
CASSISGGYTGELFF
TGTGCCAGTAGTATCAGCGGGGGTTACACCGGGGAGCTGTTTTTT
>TRBD2|TRBV12-3/TRBV12-4|TRBJ2-1|many
CASSAALAGGPHEQFF
TGTGCCAGCAGCGCCGCACTAGCGGGAGGGCCCCATGAGCAGTTCTTC
>TRBD2|TRBV5-4|TRBJ2-7|many
CASSSGAGGPREQYF
TGTGCCAGCAGCTCGGGGGCGGGAGGGCCGCGCGAGCAGTACTTC
>TRBD1|TRBV19|TRBJ1-5|many
CASLDRGAQPQHF
TGTGCCAGTCTCGACAGGGGAGCTCAGCCCCAGCATTTT
>-|TRBV12-3/TRBV12-4|TRBJ2-6|many
CASSWGLSGANVLTF
TGTGCCAGCAGTTGGGGTCTCTCTGGGGCCAACGTCCTGACTTTC
>-|TRBV7-2|TRBJ2-7|many
CASSGDSTGIYEQYF
TGTGCCAGCAGCGGAGACTCTACAGGGATCTACGAGCAGTACTTC